These 25 T cell receptor beta chains were sequenced from one sample in a study of CD8 T cell repertoires and HIV-1 epitope variants. These TCRs' antigens remain unknown. TCRdb keeps only in-frame clones here, not all; method: immunoSEQ multiplex PCR. The sample has about 5,900 clones, 60% to 80% seen once. The sample was cultured CD8+ T cells derived from PBMCs. The receptors come from a male donor with HIV.

This clone appeared a few times. The V call is TRBV2, the J call TRBJ2-1; 11 bases fit TRBD2. Trimming removed 7 bases from V and 7 bases from J; junction bases left unmatched: 12. Looked up from germline, CDR1 is SNHLY and CDR2 is FYNNEI. CDR3 length: 16 amino acids. The CDR3 is CASNPLTSGEWNEQFF. The CDR3 DNA follows: TGTGCCAGCAATCCTCTGACTAGCGGGGAGTGGAATGAGCAGTTCTTC.

The chain couples TRBV2 to TRBJ1-1; D gene ambiguous. Deletions cut 4 bases from V and 8 bases from J, with 11 bases between. The CDR3 spans 12 residues. CDR1 and CDR2 from the germline V gene are SNHLY and FYNNEI. The DNA for the CDR3 is TGTGCCAGCAGTGGGCTACACCCCGAAGCTTTCTTT. It is translated as CASSGLHPEAFF.

The J gene is TRBJ2-5, the V gene TRBV29-1, with D unresolved. The CDR3 runs to 13 residues. Germline lookup yields CDR1 SQVTM and CDR2 ANQGSEA. Trimming took off 6 bases at V and 0 bases at J, with 11 bases between the two ends. This chain's CDR3 is CSVRSPYQETQYF. CDR3 nucleotide sequence: TGCAGCGTGAGGTCCCCGTACCAAGAGACCCAGTACTTC.

The rearrangement joins TRBV12-2 to TRBJ1-2; the D segment call TRBD1 is taken from the table without a DNA check. TRBV12-2 is annotated as a pseudogene. This CDR3 is built from 12 residues. The CDR3 DNA sequence: TGTGCAACCCGGCGGCAGGGTAGGGGCTACACCTTC. Protein: CATRRQGRGYTF.

This chain links TRBV7-7 with TRBJ2-1; D is possibly TRBD2 (5 bases). This CDR3 is built from 13 residues. Germline CDR1 SSHAT, CDR2 FNYEAQ (reference sequence). With 5 bases removed from V and 4 bases from J, the gap between germline ends came to 9 bases. CDR3 amino acids: CASSPDLYNEQFF. In DNA form, the CDR3 reads TGTGCCAGCAGCCCGGACTTGTACAATGAGCAGTTCTTC.

This chain joins TRBV27 and TRBJ2-7, with D maybe TRBD1 (6 bases). Germline CDR1 is MNHEY and CDR2 is SMNVEV (reference sequence). V gave up 6 bases and J gave up 6 bases, with 18 bases separating them. The length of the CDR3 is 14 residues. DNA for the CDR3: TGTGCCAGCAGAAGAGGGGGTGGCTCCCTCGAGCAGTACTTC. As protein: CASRRGGGSLEQYF.

The chain links TRBV27 to TRBJ2-7, with 10 bases lining up with TRBD1. From germline, CDR1 is MNHEY and CDR2 SMNVEV (reference sequence). The junction had 1 base not matched to a gene; V was cut back by 4 bases and J by 1 base. The CDR3 has 14 residues. This chain's CDR3 is CASSWTGGSYEQYF. The DNA for the CDR3 is TGTGCCAGCAGTTGGACAGGGGGGTCCTACGAGCAGTACTTC.

This chain joins TRBV10-3 and TRBJ2-2, with TRBD2 matching over 10 bases. Germline lookup yields CDR1 ENHRY and CDR2 SYGVKD. V dropped 3 bases and J dropped 7; count of bases not matched to a gene: 5. The CDR3 sequence is 15 residues long. CDR3 nucleotides: TGTGCCATCAGTGAACCGACTAGCGGGCTCGGGGAGCTGTTTTTT. It is translated as CAISEPTSGLGELFF.

The chain couples TRBV19 to TRBJ2-1; TRBD1 matches 12 bases. Germline CDR1 is LNHDA and CDR2 is SQIVND (reference sequence). Trimming removed 5 bases from V and 6 bases from J; junction bases left unmatched: 5. This CDR3 spans 15 amino acids. This CDR3 reads CASSWGQGAGNEQFF. DNA for the CDR3: TGTGCCAGTAGTTGGGGACAGGGGGCAGGCAATGAGCAGTTCTTC. Supplemented by reference TRBV19 and TRBJ2-1, the full variable domain reads DGGITQSPKYLFRKEGQNVTLSCEQNLNHDAMYWYRQDPGQGLRLIYYSQIVNDFQKGDIAEGYSVSREKKESFPLTVTSAQKNPTAFYLCASSWGQGAGNEQFFGPGTRLTVL.

This clone has only one observation. This rearrangement joins TRBV28 to TRBJ2-5; tentatively, D is TRBD2 (5 bases). This CDR3 has 15 amino acids. The V end lost 4 bases, the J end lost 0 bases, and 12 bases lay between the germline ends. The germline V gene has CDR1 MDHEN and CDR2 SYDVKM. The CDR3 sequence is CASSSLSGNQETQYF. CDR3 bases: TGTGCCAGCAGTTCCCTAAGCGGAAACCAAGAGACCCAGTACTTC.

V usage is TRBV7-9 and J usage is TRBJ1-4; TRBD1 agrees at 7 bases. V lost 5 bases and J lost 4; bases outside the gene matches: 7. There are 15 residues in the CDR3. Germline lookup yields CDR1 SEHNR and CDR2 FQNEAQ (reference sequence). CDR3 in amino acids: CASSPTGTVNEKLFF. Written as DNA, the CDR3 is TGTGCCAGCAGCCCGACCGGGACAGTTAATGAAAAACTGTTTTTT.

CDR3 nucleotides: TGTGCCAGTAGGAGGACGGACAACTATGGCTACACCTTC. As protein: CASRRTDNYGYTF. The chain uses TRBV19 and TRBJ1-2; unclear D gene. The CDR3 extends over 13 amino acids. The germline V gene encodes CDR1 LNHDA and CDR2 SQIVND (reference sequence). V gave up 6 bases and J gave up 2 bases, with 10 bases separating them.

The V gene is TRBV6-1, the J gene TRBJ1-1; maybe TRBD1 (5 bases). This CDR3 spans 12 amino acids. CDR1 and CDR2 (germline): MNHNS, SASEGT. Trimming left V 6 bases short and J 1 base short, with 6 bases between. The CDR3 loop reads CASRGGNTEAFF. The CDR3 coding sequence is TGTGCCAGCAGGGGGGGGAACACTGAAGCTTTCTTT.

The chain uses TRBV10-3 and TRBJ2-1, with 11 bases that match TRBD1. Germline V gene lookup returns CDR1 ENHRY and CDR2 SYGVKD. The J segment lost 7 bases and the V segment lost 3 bases, leaving 2 bases of the junction unmatched. The CDR3 is made up of 14 amino acids. This CDR3 reads CAISDGQGANEQFF. The CDR3 bases are TGTGCCATCAGTGATGGACAGGGGGCGAATGAGCAGTTCTTC.

The chain couples TRBV4-3 to TRBJ2-1; TRBD2 matches at 8 bases. Germline trimming cut 5 bases from V and 5 bases from J; bases unmatched to any gene: 11. Germline loops: CDR1 LGHNA, CDR2 YSLEER. The length of the CDR3 is 16 residues. The CDR3 nucleotides are TGCGCCAGCAGCGCCTACTCGGGGGGGCCCGACAATGAGCAGTTCTTC. Its translation: CASSAYSGGPDNEQFF.

The chain joins TRBV6-4 to TRBJ2-1; 11 nucleotides match TRBD2. V trimming: 0 bases; J trimming: 6 bases; junction bases outside the gene matches: 1. The CDR3 has 15 residues. In germline, CDR1 is MRHNA, CDR2 SNTAGT. The CDR3 reads CASSDSTSGSNEQFF. The DNA for the CDR3 is TGTGCCAGCAGTGACTCAACTAGCGGGAGCAATGAGCAGTTCTTC.

The J gene is TRBJ2-3, the V gene TRBV7-2, with D unresolved. CDR3 length: 12 residues. Germline-derived CDR1 and CDR2 are SGHTA and FQGNSA. With 5 bases removed from V and 2 bases from J, the gap between germline ends came to 5 bases. CDR3 nucleotides: TGTGCCAGCAGCCCGAACACAGATACGCAGTATTTT. Translation gives CASSPNTDTQYF.

This rearrangement joins TRBV7-9 to TRBJ2-7; 8 nucleotides agree with TRBD2. In germline, CDR1 is SEHNR, CDR2 FQNEAQ (reference sequence). CDR3 length: 14 amino acids. Trimming removed 3 bases from V and 5 bases from J; junction bases left unmatched: 6. The CDR3 reads CASSLGGGNNEQYF. The CDR3 coding sequence is TGTGCCAGCAGCTTGGGCGGGGGGAACAACGAGCAGTACTTC.

V gene TRBV28 combines with J gene TRBJ1-1; D is perhaps TRBD1 (5 bases). The CDR3 runs to 12 residues. Trimming pared 4 bases from V and 8 bases from J, leaving 11 bases between. Germline V lookup: CDR1 MDHEN, CDR2 SYDVKM. CDR3 sequence (DNA): TGTGCCAGCAGTTACGGGGCCCAGGAAGCTTTCTTT. It translates to CASSYGAQEAFF.

J is TRBJ1-1 and V is TRBV28; D gene unclear. V lost 0 bases and J 11 bases, leaving 10 bases between the germline ends. Germline V gives CDR1 MDHEN, CDR2 SYDVKM. The CDR3 totals 12 residues. The CDR3 loop is CASSLWGYEAFF. In nucleotides, the CDR3 is TGTGCCAGCAGTTTATGGGGGTACGAGGCTTTCTTT.

This clone was counted only a few times. The rearrangement uses TRBV6-1 and TRBJ2-7; tentatively, D is TRBD1 (5 bases). CDR3 length: 13 amino acids. Germline V CDR1 and CDR2: MNHNS, SASEGT. Trimming stripped 8 bases from V and 2 bases from J, with 13 bases between. The CDR3 loop reads CASGLAGPYEQYF. CDR3 nucleotides: TGTGCCAGCGGGCTGGCAGGGCCCTACGAGCAGTACTTC.

This chain links TRBV28 with TRBJ2-7; D is possibly TRBD1 or TRBD2 (11 bases each). The V gene lost 5 bases and the J gene lost 0 bases, with 32 bases spanning the gap. This CDR3 has 21 residues. Germline V gene sequence: CDR1 MDHEN, CDR2 SYDVKM. The CDR3, as DNA: TGTGCCAGCAGTACTCACCCGGGACAGGGGGGACTAGCGGCCTTCTCCTACGAGCAGTACTTC. Protein: CASSTHPGQGGLAAFSYEQYF. Full variable domain (outside the CDR3, taken from reference TRBV28 and TRBJ2-7): DVKVTQSSRYLVKRTGEKVFLECVQDMDHENMFWYRQDPGLGLRLIYFSYDVKMKEKGDIPEGYSVSREKKERFSLILESASTNQTSMYLCASSTHPGQGGLAAFSYEQYFGPGTRLTVT.

V is TRBV25-1 and J is TRBJ2-3, with 9 bases that match TRBD2. V trimming: 7 bases; J trimming: 3 bases; junction bases outside the gene matches: 5. The CDR3 has 14 amino acids. Germline loops: CDR1 MGHDK, CDR2 SYGVNS. CDR3 sequence (DNA): TGTGCCAGCAATAGCGGGAGTGGGACAGATACGCAGTATTTT. Translation: CASNSGSGTDTQYF. The full variable domain, completed using reference TRBV25-1 and TRBJ2-3, is EADIYQTPRYLVIGTGKKITLECSQTMGHDKMYWYQQDPGMELHLIHYSYGVNSTEKGDLSSESTVSRIRTEHFPLTLESARPSHTSQYLCASNSGSGTDTQYFGPGTRLTVL.

This chain connects TRBV5-4 to TRBJ2-5; D unclear. The CDR3 contains 14 residues. V lost 5 bases to trimming and J lost 2 bases, with 13 bases between them. Per germline, CDR1 SGHNT and CDR2 YYREEE (reference sequence). The CDR3 sequence: CASSLDWDQETQYF. The CDR3, as DNA: TGTGCCAGCAGTTTAGACTGGGATCAAGAGACCCAGTACTTC.

The V gene is TRBV10-3, the J gene TRBJ1-2, with a possible D match to TRBD1 (6 bases). The CDR3 is 13 amino acids. Germline lookup yields CDR1 ENHRY and CDR2 SYGVKD. The germline V and J ends were trimmed by 7 bases and 8 bases, with 17 bases remaining between them. For the CDR3, the DNA is TGTGCCATCATCATTCCACAGGGTAACGGCTACACCTTC. Translated, it gives CAIIIPQGNGYTF.